This TCR beta chain was profiled in a study of Graves' ophthalmopathy and Graves' hyperthyroidism (dated by TCRdb to between 2018 and 2020). About the investigation overall: Peripheral blood was collected at initial diagnosis, prior to any treatment. TCR beta repertoire signatures were used to distinguish Graves' ophthalmopathy from Graves' hyperthyroidism and to predict progression to ophthalmopathy. In total, 135 blood samples were TCR-sequenced: 40 to 45 ophthalmopathy, some 75 hyperthyroidism and roughly 17 hyperthyroidism-to-ophthalmopathy patients. To explore V-J signatures that separate ophthalmopathy from hyperthyroidism, a discovery set of about 98 patients was enrolled, consisting of about 45 with ophthalmopathy and roughly 59 with stable hyperthyroidism. The independent validation cohort included under 20 hyperthyroidism patients plus 17 patients who later progressed from hyperthyroidism to ophthalmopathy. T-cell repertoires of thyroid tissue and blood were compared in 5 or 6 hyperthyroidism patients. Once sampling was done, hyperthyroidism patients were given methimazole at a starting dose of 30 mg daily, while ophthalmopathy patients were given high-dose intravenous methylprednisolone. General conclusions and limits of the study: In cross-validation, the 13-signature model distinguished ophthalmopathy from stable hyperthyroidism with 85% to 90% sensitivity and just under 84% specificity, and in the test set the corresponding values were approximately 80% and 68%. Sample size was not statistically predetermined, and group allocation was not concealed from the investigators. Most expanded thyroid clonotypes with frequency above 0.001 were also detected in blood, suggesting blood repertoires may reflect the thyroid immune response. In validation, the model predicted ophthalmopathy progression with over 60% sensitivity and around 72% specificity; about a dozen predicted patients were CT-confirmed with GO in a median of about 6.2 months.

From a lookup of the germline V gene, CDR1 and CDR2 are SNHLY and FYNNEI. V is cut back by 2 bases and J by 0 bases, with 6 bases in the junction unmatched. The CDR3 numbers 16 residues from cysteine through phenylalanine. Here the CDR3 DNA is all that survives: 48 bases in frame from base 1. At least ten counts were recorded for this clonotype. Its antigen is unknown. No qualities accompany the bases; no much larger clone lies one base away. For repertoire sequencing, TCR beta CDR3 regions were amplified from RNA transcripts. The first round of RT-PCR was done with HTBI primers and the Qiagen OneStep RT-PCR kit, and was followed by a second round of multiplex PCR, then size selection and purification. Libraries were sequenced on an Illumina HiSeq2000 using paired-end 100 bp reads. In the paper's pipeline: Reads were processed with SOAPnuke, discarding reads with adapters, uncalled bases, mean Phred below 15, or no exact constant-primer or identifier match. High-quality paired reads were merged with COPE v1.2.5. Each unique nucleotide sequence was treated as a clonotype, and MiTCR v1.1 was used to align the clonotypes to the IMGT TRB V, D and J references. Analysis was restricted to V-J combinations with a frequency above 0.0001, which covered roughly 99% of repertoires. For each V-J combination, a TCR clonal expansion and chaos score was defined as the ratio of F50 clonal expansion to chaos observed in the TCRdist matrix. Features were reduced by Welch's t-statistics and random forest to over 10 V-J combinations, which fed a naive Bayes classifier. The similarity between thyroid and blood repertoires was quantified using the Morisita-Horn index. TCRdb trimmed public reads at Q25 via fastp, called clones via MiXCR and kept in-frame beta chains. Rows are unified per CDR3 protein, each entry keeping the most common DNA and genes. TCRdb, not the authors, supplied the V and J calls. Recorded for this sample are around 660,000 distinct CDR3 sequences; about two fifths of them occurred a single time. The leading ten clones occupy about 3.3% of the sample.

The ophthalmopathy patients had moderately to severely active disease, with a Clinical Activity Score of 3 or higher, a NOSPECS grade of 4 or higher, and a disease duration of less than 3 months. Patients were excluded if they had other autoimmune diseases, uncontrolled infections, pregnancy or lactation. Clinical symptoms, serum thyroxine, TRAb, thyroid ultrasound and orbital computed tomography were used for diagnosis. Using Ficoll-Paque density gradient centrifugation, PBMCs were isolated from 9.5 to 10 ml of fresh peripheral blood. Trizol reagent was used to extract the total RNA, and its quality was then checked on an Agilent 2100 Bioanalyzer.

What was sequenced was peripheral blood. The receptor chain draws on TRBV2 and TRBJ1-1; 7 nucleotides in the junction match TRBD1. The receptor was isolated from an adult man with Graves' ophthalmopathy. CDR3 reads: CASSEKGADMNTEAFF. The DNA reads TGTGCCAGCAGTGAAAAGGGGGCAGACATGAACACTGAAGCTTTCTTT.